This T cell receptor (beta chain) came from a study of cytotoxic CD8 clonotypes in ibrutinib-treated CLL. General study points: Baseline levels were approached again at progression, after clonality had risen at ibrutinib response. Public clonotypes (which were uncommon) either contracted or remained stable on treatment. Sample timing was unmatched between remission and later-progressing patients; lymph nodes unstudied.

Trimming shortened V by 1 base and J by 2 bases, and 9 bases separated the two germline ends. The CDR3 contains 14 residues. Germline V lookup: CDR1 SGHTA, CDR2 FQGTGA. Data came from immunoSEQ multiplex PCR; TCRdb stores just in-frame clones and leaves some out. This sample yields approximately 50,000 clones, of which roughly 70% are seen a single time; roughly two fifths belongs to the top ten. With regard to this clone: Its antigen is not identified.

This specimen was PBMCs, taken after 12 months of ibrutinib treatment. The chain couples TRBV7-3 to TRBJ2-7, with D possibly matching TRBD1 (7 bases). The TCR was taken from a human donor with chronic lymphocytic leukemia. This chain's CDR3 is CASSLSGTAYEQYF. The CDR3, as DNA: TGTGCCAGCAGCTTAAGCGGGACAGCCTACGAGCAGTACTTC.